This is a list of T cell receptor beta chains from one sample in a study of cytomegalovirus exposure and HLA in healthy donors. Using immunoSEQ multiplex PCR, the repertoire was profiled, and TCRdb retains in-frame clones only, with some absent. Here the sample spans just under 95,000 clones, around 84% being singletons. Source material: PBMCs. Every receptor here comes from a human donor in good health. The CDR3 runs from the conserved cysteine through the conserved F or W. The D gene is left open where the match is weak. The size field is filled for only some rows; it gives once, few, many or a size class.

>NA|TRBJ2-3|NA|TRBV5-1
TGCGCCAGCAGCTTGGAGTTAAGGGGAGATACGCAGTATTTT
CASSLELRGDTQYF
>TRBD1|TRBJ1-5|NA|TRBV5-5
TGTGCCAGCAGCAGCGGGACAGGGGGGAGCAATCAGCCCCAGCATTTT
CASSSGTGGSNQPQHF
>TRBD2|TRBJ2-1|NA|TRBV4-1
TGCGCCAGCAGCCATAGCGGGGGGAGCTCCTACAATGAGCAGTTCTTC
CASSHSGGSSYNEQFF
>NA|TRBJ2-5|few|TRBV6-5
TGTGCCAGCAGTTACGACAGTAAAGAGACCCAGTACTTC
CASSYDSKETQYF
>NA|TRBJ1-6|once|TRBV6-4
TGTGCCAGCAGCCCAGACAGTAATTCACCCCTCCACTTT
CASSPDSNSPLHF
>NA|TRBJ2-7|NA|TRBV4-3
TGCGCCAGCAGCCAAGATCTTGAGAGGAGCGAGCAGTACTTC
CASSQDLERSEQYF
>NA|TRBJ2-3|once|TRBV20-1
TGCAGTGCTAGCAGAGATACGCAGTATTTT
CSASRDTQYF
>TRBD1|TRBJ2-1|NA|TRBV10-3
TGTGCCATCAGTGGGGGGACAGTCCCTAATGAGCAGTTCTTC
CAISGGTVPNEQFF
>NA|TRBJ2-7|NA|TRBV28
TGTGCCAGCAGCACTAGTGGGGGGTCGGGCGAGCAGTACTTC
CASSTSGGSGEQYF
>TRBD1|TRBJ1-4|NA|TRBV5-5
TGTGCCAGCAGCTTGGCTGGGCCACAGGGGGGAGGAAAACTGTTTTTT
CASSLAGPQGGGKLFF
>TRBD2|TRBJ2-3|NA|TRBV7-2
TGTGCCAGCAGCTTAGGGCTAGCGGGAGGACATGGAGATACGCAGTATTTT
CASSLGLAGGHGDTQYF
>NA|TRBJ1-1|few|TRBV9
TGTGCCAGCAGCGCCAGGATGGGAGCGAACACTGAAGCTTTCTTT
CASSARMGANTEAFF